This T cell receptor (beta chain) appears in the sequencing data of a study of blood T cell repertoires in COVID-19. Background on the study: There were acute and convalescent COVID-19 samples, and they came from the United States, Italy and Spain.

Sequenced by immunoSEQ multiplex PCR; TCRdb stores in-frame clones only, minus some. The sample has just over 300,000 clones; approximately 89% are singletons. Participant reports of clinical history set cohort assignment. The study counted Cohort 3 donors as recovered given two negative PCRs, clearance, or symptom resolution. Trimming took 4 bases from V and 2 from J, leaving 15 bases between them. The CDR3 sequence is 15 residues long. The germline V gene has CDR1 SGHRS and CDR2 YFSETQ. The V call is TRBV5-1, the J call TRBJ1-1, with a tentative D call TRBD1 (5 bases). Sequenced input: PBMCs or T cells enriched from blood (not recorded which). The sequence was obtained from a woman aged 40 to 49 who had recovered from COVID-19. CDR3: CASSPTGGFNTEAFF. The CDR3 DNA reads as TGCGCCAGCAGCCCAACAGGAGGGTTCAACACTGAAGCTTTCTTT. Based on the CDR3 plus reference TRBV5-1 and TRBJ1-1, the full variable domain is KAGVTQTPRYLIKTRGQQVTLSCSPISGHRSVSWYQQTPGQGLQFLFEYFSETQRNKGNFPGRFSGRQFSNSRSEMNVSTLELGDSALYLCASSPTGGFNTEAFFGQGTRLTVV.